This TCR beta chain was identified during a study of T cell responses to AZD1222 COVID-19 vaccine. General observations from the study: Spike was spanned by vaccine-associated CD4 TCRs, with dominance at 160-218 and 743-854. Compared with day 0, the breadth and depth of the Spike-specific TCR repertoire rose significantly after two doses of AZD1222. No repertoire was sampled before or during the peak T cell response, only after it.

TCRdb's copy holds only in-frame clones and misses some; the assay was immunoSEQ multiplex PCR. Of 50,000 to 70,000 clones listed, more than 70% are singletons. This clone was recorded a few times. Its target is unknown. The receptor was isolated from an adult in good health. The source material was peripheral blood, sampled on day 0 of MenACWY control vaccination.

CDR3 DNA sequence: TGTGCCAGCAGTTATACATCGTATAATTCACCCCTCCACTTT. Translating it yields CASSYTSYNSPLHF. This chain joins TRBV6-2 or TRBV6-3 and TRBJ1-6, with D unresolved. Trimming cost V 3 bases and J 4 bases, with 7 bases left between them. The CDR3 has 14 amino acids. From germline, CDR1 is MNHEY and CDR2 SVGEGT.